The entry that follows covers one T cell receptor (beta chain) sequence. Only one count was recorded for this clone. The specificity of this receptor is unknown. Per-base qualities were not stored, and no clone one base away is much larger. The data were taken from a study of cytomegalovirus exposure and HLA in healthy donors (dated by TCRdb to about 2017). With respect to the entire study: An earlier analysis of roughly 570 of the donors reported approximately 280 Gb of sequence data and some 110 million unique TCR beta sequences obtained from around 180 million T cells. Donor age, sex, ethnicity and CMV serostatus were compiled alongside the repertoire data. Typing coverage differed by locus: A, B, C, DRB1 and DQB1 were typed in roughly 629-640 donors, DQA1 in about 500, DPA1 in some 600, and DPB1 in 472. Using immunosequencing, the study profiled T cell repertoires from fewer than 850 subjects and related those repertoires to cytomegalovirus serostatus. The study was designed to test whether signatures of past pathogen exposure could be identified by cataloging public T cell receptors. A later analysis re-analyzed previously published TCR beta repertoires from hundreds of donors and added high-resolution HLA genotyping to study TCR occurrence patterns. Roughly 300 gigabases of sequencing data and 70 million to 100 million unique TCR sequences made up an early release that covered approximately 700 HLA-typed donors. Every discovery cohort repertoire had been produced on one sequencing platform. Four to six DR-DQ haplotypes were handled as single units for association and clustering, since linkage in the cohort was strong. A separate validation cohort of roughly 130 different subjects was used in addition to the roughly 670-subject first cohort. HLA typing covered class I and class II loci at four-digit resolution. Rather than drawing on any new phenotypic data, the later analysis identified candidate immune exposures from TCR beta sequences and the way those sequences occurred across donors. An earlier analysis of approximately 580 of the donors used high-throughput TCR beta sequencing to judge whether each TCR beta V gene segment behaved as functional or pseudogenic. Among the roughly 370 genotyped donors, approximately 76% belonged to the genetic ancestry cluster associated with self-reported Caucasian donors. High-throughput TCR immunosequencing, statistical association of individual TCRs with disease status, and machine learning were combined to predict cytomegalovirus infection status. Genome-wide SNP genotypes for about three fifths of the roughly 700 donors were used in a later genetic analysis, which treated that subset as a discovery cohort. Among around 400 genotyped donors of the cohort, an average of around 240,000 unique TCR beta nucleotide sequences was sequenced per donor, of which approximately 18% were non-productive. Study-wide conclusions, independent of this receptor: Roughly uniform sequencing depth across donors was assumed in presence/absence analyses, although this assumption may not hold. Compared with equally common non-associated chains, HLA-associated TCR beta chains in a later analysis were more clonally expanded and had lower generation probabilities. When HLA alleles, especially DR and DQ, strongly co-occurred, TCR associations were difficult to assign to individual alleles. The classifier was reported to diagnose cytomegalovirus status with high specificity and sensitivity in both the original cohort and the validation cohort. Correlated functional status among segregating V segments might reflect linkage disequilibrium, but an unknown experimental factor could not be ruled out. In this cohort, only TCR beta chains were sequenced, and detectable features were limited by the absence of alpha or paired-chain data. While some public TCRs were present in many individuals, most TCR sequences turned up only very rarely across donors. Compared with the approximately 710-donor mean, donors in an Asian-associated ancestry cluster had fewer N-insertions in productive TCRs, according to a later genetic analysis. Several of the top co-occurrence clusters appeared to be linked to parvovirus B19, influenza, CMV and Epstein-Barr virus, according to a later analysis. Over 15 rarely observed V segments, including chromosome 9 orphons, were excluded from the earlier analysis of some 590 of the donors because counts were too low. Some IMGT-functional V segments, including TRBV6-2 and TRBV6-3, could not be distinguished by the 87-base-pair reads and were therefore excluded. A cluster of highly shared sequence variants was judged likely to be a technical artifact of the sequencing pipeline. The authors suggested that the approach could potentially be generalized to other disease states and immunological phenotypes. Because HLA typing was unavailable for some donors at each locus, only the typed subset was used in association tests. A later analysis found that most CMV-associated TCR beta chains appeared HLA-restricted, with HLA associations seemingly driven largely by CMV exposure. CMV serostatus was the only immune exposure information available for the cohort. A further reported finding was that TCR beta sequences accurately predicted the HLA-A and HLA-B alleles for most subjects in the first cohort. Broadly in line with IMGT annotations, most TCR beta V segments showed up in productive rearrangements about 87% or about 30% of the time in an earlier analysis of under 700 of the donors. A total of fewer than 200 TCR beta chains were listed by the study as associated with cytomegalovirus. A later analysis associated 16,951 TCR beta sequences with specific HLA alleles at a false discovery rate of 0.05. Three of the identified cytomegalovirus-associated TCR beta chains were confirmed in vitro to be specific for cytomegalovirus antigens. A later genetic analysis associated a missense DCLRE1C variant with V-gene and J-gene trimming of TCR beta chains, and an independent cohort replicated the association. According to a later analysis, TCR association rates differed among HLA loci, with DRB1 alleles showing the most associated TCRs and HLA-C alleles showing the fewest.

The cohort comprised some 680 healthy bone marrow donors. At the time of sampling, every cohort member was nominally healthy, though immune exposures that went unrecorded were likely present. The donor tested CMV seronegative, placing the donor among the approximately 360 seronegative members of the cohort. A peripheral blood sample was collected from each donor, and TCR beta sequencing was performed on peripheral blood mononuclear cells. Genomic DNA extraction from the blood cell samples was performed with the Qiagen DNeasy Blood Extraction Kit. From cysteine to phenylalanine, the CDR3 is 14 amino acids long. The kept DNA is CDR3 alone, 42 bases in frame from the first base. The germline V gene specifies SGHTA as CDR1 and FQGNSA as CDR2. For this chain, trimming is 7 bases at the V end and 4 bases at the J end, and the number of junction bases without a gene match is 5. Receptor libraries were prepared by the immunoSEQ multiplex PCR assay. For the multiplex PCR, a mixture combining 60 forward primers for TCR Vbeta segments and 13 reverse primers for TCR Jbeta segments was used. Amplification of the CDR3 region of rearranged TCR beta genes was performed with a multiplex PCR assay on genomic DNA. On the Illumina HiSeq System, the amplified TCR beta libraries were sequenced as 87-base-pair reads. Regarding the original processing steps: In a later analysis, tens of millions of unique TCR beta chains were counted across the roughly 700 repertoires, and some 10 million of these chains were shared by at least two donors. Raw reads were error-corrected and collapsed into unique sequences by a nearest-neighbor algorithm in which closely related sequences were merged to remove PCR and sequencing errors. Alignment of CDR3 sequences to IMGT reference sequences was used to assign V, D and J gene segments. For a sequence to be retained, at least a six-nucleotide match to both a V gene segment and a J gene segment was required. A rearrangement counted as productive if the CDR3 had no stop codons and remained in frame with V and J, and every other rearrangement counted as non-productive. Following IMGT convention, CDR3 was defined as the stretch from the second conserved V-encoded cysteine to the conserved J-encoded phenylalanine. The earlier analysis of 500 to 600 of the donors excluded sequences that lacked an unambiguous match to a single V gene segment. An earlier analysis of around 600 of the donors classified V segments as functional when productive rearrangements were above 56.7% and as segregating when the standard deviation between donors was above 5%. A statistical classification framework was developed to diagnose cytomegalovirus status using the catalog of TCR beta chain sequences. In a later analysis, V and J genes were assigned by comparing TCR nucleotide sequences against IMGT/GENE-DB human TR gene sequences. A later analysis assigned CDR3 sequences and most-parsimonious VDJ recombination scenarios with the TCRdist pipeline. In a later analysis, every TCR beta chain was defined by the combination of its CDR3 amino acid sequence and its V-gene family, and reads without a unique V-gene family were dropped. In a later analysis, 500 to 700 highly shared, low-generation-probability nucleotide sequences were removed to address suspected cross-contamination and a sequencing artifact. For each public chain, a later analysis derived a clonal expansion index from normalized ranks of inferred template counts within each repertoire. In a later analysis, generation probabilities were computed using a VDJ recombination model fitted to out-of-frame rearrangements, and the results were checked against IGoR. A later analysis scored TCR-TCR, TCR-HLA and TCR-CMV co-occurrence with hypergeometric tests, applying a repertoire-size bias correction to TCR pairs. False discovery rates were estimated in a later analysis by permuting HLA or CMV assignments 20 times. In a later analysis, co-occurring TCRs were grouped using DBSCAN, with TCRdist sequence similarity added in when clustering inside HLA-allele-positive subsets. Co-occurrence clustering excluded repertoires with fewer than 30,000 or more than 120,000 public chains, plus five with anomalous nucleotide sharing. The table was pulled from immuneACCESS by TCRdb, which kept in-frame rearrangements only. Such tables lose some clones; where checked, under half of the loss comes from unresolved V genes, and the rest has no known cause. The D gene and trimming were derived from the DNA, and the V and J assignments and clone size from that table. This sample gives about 190,000 clones in total; about 80% of them show up just once. Of the sample, about 1.1% falls within the top ten clones.

This receptor was taken from a woman aged 40 to 55 in good health and CMV-seronegative. The sequence is built from TRBV7-2 and TRBJ2-1; 9 bases in the junction line up with TRBD1. The sequenced sample was PBMCs. The DNA sequence is given as TGTGCCAGCAACCCGGGACAGGGTTACAATGAGCAGTTCTTC. The translation is CASNPGQGYNEQFF.